Below are 24 T cell receptor beta chains sequenced from a single sample in a study of T cell responses to AZD1222 COVID-19 vaccine. Some clones are missing from TCRdb's copy, which holds only in-frame ones; the method was immunoSEQ multiplex PCR. The sample records about 110,000 clones, more than 75% being singletons. The source material was peripheral blood, sampled on day 0 of AZD1222 vaccination. The receptors shown here come from an adult in good health.

CDR3 amino acids: CASSRGTDSGYTF. CDR3 coding DNA: TGTGCCAGCTCACGAGGGACAGACTCTGGCTACACCTTC. The chain employs TRBV18 and TRBJ1-2, with 7 positions matching TRBD1. Germline CDR1 is KGHSH and CDR2 is LQKENI. The J segment lost 7 bases and the V segment lost 4 bases, leaving 6 bases of the junction unmatched. The CDR3 runs to 13 residues.

In this sample, this clone turned up a few times. The chain has TRBV6-5 and TRBJ2-5; weak D call: TRBD1 (6 bases). V was clipped by 5 bases and J by 5 bases, with 12 bases between them. Germline CDR1 MNHEY, CDR2 SVGAGI. The CDR3 has 13 residues. DNA of the CDR3: TGTGCCAGCAGTCGGACAGTGGGTGAGACCCAGTACTTC. The encoded protein is CASSRTVGETQYF.

This chain uses TRBV27 with TRBJ1-5; possibly TRBD1 for D (6 bases). Germline V gene lookup returns CDR1 MNHEY and CDR2 SMNVEV (reference sequence). V gave up 6 bases and J gave up 4 bases, with 13 bases separating them. This CDR3 region has 14 residues. The CDR3 loop is CASRQGRGNQPQHF. DNA of the CDR3: TGTGCCAGCAGACAGGGAAGGGGGAATCAGCCCCAGCATTTT.

The rearrangement uses TRBV3-1 (or the pseudogene TRBV3-2) and TRBJ2-7; 7 bases agree with TRBD1. Germline V gene data show CDR1 as LGHDT and CDR2 as YNNKEL (reference sequence). V shed 2 bases and J 0 bases; nucleotides not matched to a gene: 1. This CDR3 spans 14 amino acids. The chain's CDR3 is CASSQQGDSYEQYF. The CDR3 DNA follows: TGTGCCAGCAGCCAACAGGGGGACTCCTACGAGCAGTACTTC.

J is TRBJ1-6 and V is TRBV5-4; TRBD1 is a possible D gene (5 bases). This CDR3 is built from 14 residues. V shed 0 bases and J shed 16 bases, with 17 bases lying between them. Germline CDR1 reads SGHNT; CDR2 reads YYREEE (reference sequence). In nucleotides, the CDR3 is TGTGCCAGCAGCTTGGCCGGGGCCCCCAGCGCTCTCCACTTT. Its protein product is CASSLAGAPSALHF.

This clone was observed a single time. The V gene is TRBV12-3 or TRBV12-4, the J gene TRBJ2-2; TRBD1 matches at 7 bases. J was trimmed by 7 bases and V by 10 bases; bases with no gene match: 9. The CDR3 has 13 residues. The CDR3 here is CATRGMSIGELFF. The CDR3 nucleotides are TGTGCCACCAGGGGGATGAGTATCGGGGAGCTGTTTTTT.

V is TRBV28 and J is TRBJ1-2; D remains unclear. Trimming stripped 8 bases from V and 4 bases from J, with 14 bases between. CDR1 is MDHEN and CDR2 is SYDVKM in the germline V gene. The CDR3 is 13 amino acids. As DNA, the CDR3 is TGTGCCAGCCGATTGGACCCTAGCTATGGCTACACCTTC. Protein product: CASRLDPSYGYTF.

CDR3 in DNA: TGTGCCAGCAGCTTGTTCGCCAACGCACGCGGAAATGAGCAGTTCTTC. This gives the protein CASSLFANARGNEQFF. This chain uses TRBV5-5 with TRBJ2-1; D ambiguous. V shed 1 base and J shed 7 bases, with 18 bases lying between them. The CDR3 extends over 16 amino acids. The germline CDR1 and CDR2 sequences are SGHKS and YYEKEE (reference sequence).

The chain carries TRBV6-5 and TRBJ2-7; D possibly matches TRBD1 or TRBD2 (6 bases each). V was clipped by 2 bases and J by 3 bases, with 14 bases between them. Germline V gene data show CDR1 as MNHEY and CDR2 as SVGAGI. There are 15 residues in the CDR3. The CDR3 coding sequence is TGTGCCAGCAGTTACGGAGGGGGAGCAGGCTACGAGCAGTACTTC. Its translation: CASSYGGGAGYEQYF.

The V and J genes are TRBV5-4 and TRBJ2-2; D call uncertain. Per germline, CDR1 SGHNT and CDR2 YYREEE (reference sequence). Trimming shortened V by 0 bases and J by 6 bases, and 3 bases separated the two germline ends. The CDR3 runs to 12 residues. CDR3 in amino acids: CASSLVPGELFF. CDR3 nucleotide sequence: TGTGCCAGCAGCTTGGTTCCCGGGGAGCTGTTTTTT.

V is TRBV3-1 (or the pseudogene TRBV3-2) and J is TRBJ2-7, with D perhaps matching TRBD2 (6 bases). V lost 6 bases and J 6 bases, leaving 18 bases between the germline ends. The germline V gene has CDR1 LGHDT and CDR2 YNNKEL (reference sequence). The CDR3 runs to 14 residues. The CDR3 sequence is CASSPTGLLSEQYF. The CDR3 DNA sequence: TGTGCCAGCAGTCCGACGGGACTCCTTAGCGAGCAGTACTTC.

The chain employs TRBV13 and TRBJ2-1; unclear D gene. There are 16 residues in the CDR3. V gave up 1 base and J gave up 2 bases, with 12 bases separating them. CDR1 is PRHDT, CDR2 FYEKMQ, per germline (reference sequence). For the CDR3, the DNA is TGTGCCAGCAGCTTAGCACCTCAGGCCGCCTACAATGAGCAGTTCTTC. Translating gives CASSLAPQAAYNEQFF. Drawing the rest from reference TRBV13 and TRBJ2-1, the complete variable domain is AAGVIQSPRHLIKEKRETATLKCYPIPRHDTVYWYQQGPGQDPQFLISFYEKMQSDKGSIPDRFSAQQFSDYHSELNMSSLELGDSALYFCASSLAPQAAYNEQFFGPGTRLTVL.

This clone was counted a single time. The V call is TRBV6-4, the J call TRBJ2-7; 10 bases match TRBD2. CDR3 length equals 14 residues. From germline, CDR1 is MRHNA and CDR2 SNTAGT. Unmatched junction bases numbered 8, after V lost 8 bases and J lost 4 bases. The CDR3 loop is CASSQASGSYEQYF. DNA of the CDR3: TGTGCCAGCTCCCAGGCTAGCGGGAGTTACGAGCAGTACTTC.

The chain carries TRBV19 and TRBJ2-1, with 11 positions matching TRBD2. Trimming removed 5 bases from V and 8 bases from J; junction bases left unmatched: 5. CDR3 size: 14 residues. CDR1 is LNHDA and CDR2 is SQIVND in the germline V gene (reference sequence). The CDR3 sequence: CASSWLAGGYEQFF. The CDR3 DNA reads as TGTGCCAGTAGTTGGCTAGCGGGGGGCTATGAGCAGTTCTTC.

The V and J genes are TRBV21-1 and TRBJ2-5; TRBD1, as called in the table, went unchecked against the DNA. TRBV21-1 is described as a pseudogene. This CDR3 comprises 14 residues. CDR3 loop: CASSKNRGRETQYF. CDR3 DNA sequence: TGTGCCAGCAGCAAAAATAGGGGGCGGGAGACCCAGTACTTC.

The chain carries TRBV5-6 and TRBJ2-7, with 8 bases that match TRBD1. V was clipped by 1 base and J by 7 bases; unmatched bases: 4. This CDR3 contains 13 residues. In germline, CDR1 is SGHDT, CDR2 YYEEEE. The CDR3 spells CASSLTGGSEQYF. DNA for the CDR3: TGTGCCAGCAGCTTGACAGGGGGATCGGAGCAGTACTTC.

The chain has TRBV7-3 and TRBJ2-1; 8 bases are a match to TRBD2. Germline lookup yields CDR1 SGHTA and CDR2 FQGTGA. There are 15 residues in the CDR3. Trimming cost V 0 bases and J 8 bases; bases outside gene matches: 6. CDR3 protein: CASSLTGGRNYEQFF. CDR3 coding DNA: TGTGCCAGCAGCTTAACGGGCGGGAGGAACTATGAGCAGTTCTTC.

The rearrangement links TRBV3-1 (or the pseudogene TRBV3-2) to TRBJ1-5; tentative D call: TRBD1 (6 bases). V lost 0 bases, J lost 0 bases, and 12 bases lay in between. Germline V gives CDR1 LGHDT, CDR2 YNNKEL (reference sequence). CDR3 length equals 17 residues. The CDR3 DNA follows: TGTGCCAGCAGCCAAGATGAGGGGGGTAATAGCAATCAGCCCCAGCATTTT. Translated, it gives CASSQDEGGNSNQPQHF.

The rearrangement links TRBV28 to TRBJ1-2; TRBD1 matches at 8 bases. The V gene's germline CDR1 is MDHEN and CDR2 SYDVKM. With 2 bases clipped from V and 0 bases from J, the junction kept 5 bases outside the gene matches. The CDR3 is 16 residues long. The CDR3 loop is CASSLAGGLANYGYTF. CDR3 nucleotide sequence: TGTGCCAGCAGTTTAGCAGGGGGCTTGGCTAACTATGGCTACACCTTC.

This clone showed up just once. As DNA, the CDR3 is TGTGCCAGCAGTTTCCGGTGGCCCTATAATTCACCCCTCCACTTT. As protein: CASSFRWPYNSPLHF. This chain uses TRBV28 with TRBJ1-6, with D unclear. Deletions cut 3 bases from V and 2 bases from J, with 8 bases between. The CDR3 length is 15 residues. Germline CDR1 and CDR2: MDHEN and SYDVKM.

The chain links TRBV28 to TRBJ2-7; TRBD1 might be the D (6 bases). Germline assignment: CDR1 MDHEN and CDR2 SYDVKM. The CDR3 runs to 14 residues. Trimming took 5 bases from V and 6 from J, leaving 17 bases between them. In DNA form, the CDR3 reads TGTGCCAGCAGTGGCACAGGGCAGGTTGGCGAGCAGTACTTC. Translation gives CASSGTGQVGEQYF.

The chain joins TRBV11-2 to TRBJ1-1; D may be TRBD1 (5 bases). Germline V gene data show CDR1 as SGHAT and CDR2 as FQNNGV. Trimming left V 2 bases short and J 4 bases short, with 8 bases between. The CDR3 covers 13 residues. CDR3 sequence reads: CASSLRDGTEAFF. The CDR3 coding sequence is TGTGCCAGCAGCTTACGGGACGGCACTGAAGCTTTCTTT.

The V gene is TRBV14, the J gene TRBJ2-7, with D possibly being TRBD2 (6 bases). Per germline, CDR1 SGHDN and CDR2 FVKESK. CDR3 length: 14 amino acids. V gave up 0 bases and J gave up 5 bases, with 11 bases separating them. The CDR3 region has the DNA TGTGCCAGCAGCCAAGATTTGGGGAGGCACGAGCAGTACTTC. As protein: CASSQDLGRHEQYF. The whole variable domain, filled in from reference TRBV14 and TRBJ2-7, reads EAGVTQFPSHSVIEKGQTVTLRCDPISGHDNLYWYRRVMGKEIKFLLHFVKESKQDESGMPNNRFLAERTGGTYSTLKVQPAELEDSGVYFCASSQDLGRHEQYFGPGTRLTVT.

This chain connects TRBV10-3 to TRBJ2-1; TRBD2 agrees at 11 bases. The CDR3 is 14 amino acids. The germline gives CDR1 ENHRY, CDR2 SYGVKD. J gave up 8 bases and V 4 bases, and 4 bases lay outside the gene matches. CDR3 in DNA: TGTGCCATCAGTGCACTAGCGGGAGTAGATGAGCAGTTCTTC. Encoded protein: CAISALAGVDEQFF.